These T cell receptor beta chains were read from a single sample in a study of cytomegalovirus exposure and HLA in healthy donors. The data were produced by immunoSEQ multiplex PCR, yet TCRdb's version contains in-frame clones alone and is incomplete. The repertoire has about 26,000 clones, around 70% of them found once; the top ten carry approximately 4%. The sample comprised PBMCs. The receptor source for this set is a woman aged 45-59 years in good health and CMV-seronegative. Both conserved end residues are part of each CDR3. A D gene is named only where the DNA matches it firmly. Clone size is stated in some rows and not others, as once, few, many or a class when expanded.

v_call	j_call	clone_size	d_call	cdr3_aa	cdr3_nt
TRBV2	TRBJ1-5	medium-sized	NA	CASSDQVFDQPQHF	TGTGCCAGCAGTGACCAGGTCTTCGATCAGCCCCAGCATTTT
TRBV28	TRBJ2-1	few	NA	CASSLGRSNSYNEQFF	TGTGCCAGCAGTCTCGGTCGGAGTAACTCCTACAATGAGCAGTTCTTC
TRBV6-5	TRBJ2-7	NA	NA	CASSTRGYYEQYF	TGTGCCAGCAGCACCCGAGGATACTACGAGCAGTACTTC
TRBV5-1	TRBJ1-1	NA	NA	CASSLAGGDTEAFF	TGCGCCAGCAGCTTGGCCGGGGGGGACACTGAAGCTTTCTTT
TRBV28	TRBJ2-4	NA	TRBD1	CASKPGTGGAKNIQYF	TGTGCCAGCAAGCCAGGGACAGGTGGTGCGAAAAACATTCAGTACTTC
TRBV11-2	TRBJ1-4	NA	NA	CASSRDMSWVATNEKLFF	TGTGCCAGCAGCCGGGACATGTCTTGGGTCGCAACTAATGAAAAACTGTTTTTT
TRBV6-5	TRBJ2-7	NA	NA	CASRPRLSSYEQYF	TGTGCCAGCAGGCCCAGACTAAGCTCCTACGAGCAGTACTTC
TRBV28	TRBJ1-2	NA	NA	CASGPNYGYTF	TGTGCCAGCGGGCCGAACTATGGCTACACCTTC
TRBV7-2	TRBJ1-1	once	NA	CASSLRLGNTEAFF	TGTGCCAGCAGCTTACGACTCGGGAACACTGAAGCTTTCTTT
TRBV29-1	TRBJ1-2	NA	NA	CSVVSPLGRSFYGYTF	TGCAGCGTTGTAAGTCCGTTAGGCAGGTCCTTCTATGGCTACACCTTC
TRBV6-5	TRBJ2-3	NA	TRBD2	CASKWRGSTDTQYF	TGTGCCAGCAAGTGGCGGGGGTCCACAGATACGCAGTATTTT
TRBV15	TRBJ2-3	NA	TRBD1	CATSTHDRGTDTQYF	TGTGCCACCAGCACCCACGACAGGGGCACAGATACGCAGTATTTT